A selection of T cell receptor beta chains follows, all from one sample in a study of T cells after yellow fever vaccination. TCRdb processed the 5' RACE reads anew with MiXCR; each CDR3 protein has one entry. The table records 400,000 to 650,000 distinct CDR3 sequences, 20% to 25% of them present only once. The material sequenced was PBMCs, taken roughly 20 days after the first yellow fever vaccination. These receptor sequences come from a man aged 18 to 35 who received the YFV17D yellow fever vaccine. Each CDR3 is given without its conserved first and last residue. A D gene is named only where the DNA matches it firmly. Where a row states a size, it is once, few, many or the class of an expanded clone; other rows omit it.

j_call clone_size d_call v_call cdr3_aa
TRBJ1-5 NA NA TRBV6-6 ASQPGAEPQH
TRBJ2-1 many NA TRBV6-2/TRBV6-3 ASSYGAGGPYNEQF
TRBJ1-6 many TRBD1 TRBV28 ASSPPDRVSSPLH
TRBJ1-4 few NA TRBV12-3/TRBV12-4 ASTPGYASEKLF
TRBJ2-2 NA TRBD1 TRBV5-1 ASSFAGGPGELF
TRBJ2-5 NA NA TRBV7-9 ASSLAAKQETQY
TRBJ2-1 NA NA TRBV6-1 ASSTSLRSSYNEQF
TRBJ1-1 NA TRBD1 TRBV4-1 ASTDRVSTEAF
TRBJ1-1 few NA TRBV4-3 ASSRRVGTEAF
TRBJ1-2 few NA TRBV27 ASSLSGGANYGYT
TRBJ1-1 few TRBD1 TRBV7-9 ASSLEGGRANTEAF
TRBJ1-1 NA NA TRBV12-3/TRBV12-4 ASSLTRAF
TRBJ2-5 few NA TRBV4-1 ASSQDQPGRSETQY
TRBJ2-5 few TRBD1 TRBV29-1 SAGQIQETQY
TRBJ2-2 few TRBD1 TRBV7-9 ASADRAYTGELF
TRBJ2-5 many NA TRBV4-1 ASSQWRGETQY
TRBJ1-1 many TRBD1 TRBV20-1 SARVYPGTGKTEAF
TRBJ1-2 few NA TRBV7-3 ASSLIGNGNYGYT
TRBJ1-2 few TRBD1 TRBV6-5 ASRTGNGYT
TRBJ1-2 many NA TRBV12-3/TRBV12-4 ASRGSGYGYT
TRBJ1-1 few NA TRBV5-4 ASRLGGGRDTEAF
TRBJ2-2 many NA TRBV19 AIGKQTGLGNRELF
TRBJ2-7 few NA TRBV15 ATSRSLGQPIYEQY
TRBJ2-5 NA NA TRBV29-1 SVDLVLETQY
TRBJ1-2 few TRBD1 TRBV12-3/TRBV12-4 ASSPRDSQRIKRGYT
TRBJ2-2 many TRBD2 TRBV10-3 AISVPGLADRTGELF
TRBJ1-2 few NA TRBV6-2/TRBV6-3 ASSYSGDGYT
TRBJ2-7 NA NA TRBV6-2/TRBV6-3 ASRSDRPISSLNPYEQY
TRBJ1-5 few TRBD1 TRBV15 ATSRDRGQGQNSFQPQH
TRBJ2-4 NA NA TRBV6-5 ASSFGNEVKNIQY
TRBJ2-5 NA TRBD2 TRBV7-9 ASSAATSGVDGKTQY
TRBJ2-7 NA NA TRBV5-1 ASSTRLDQGLSGEQY
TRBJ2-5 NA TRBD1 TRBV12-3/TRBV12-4 ASTLTGPQETQY
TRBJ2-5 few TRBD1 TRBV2 ASSLGTATQETQY
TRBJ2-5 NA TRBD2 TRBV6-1 ASCVVAGVGETQY
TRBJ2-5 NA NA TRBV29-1 SVSNQETQY
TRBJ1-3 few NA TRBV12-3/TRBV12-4 ASSAQLNTIY
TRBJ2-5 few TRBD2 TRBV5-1 ASSLQIAGGQETQY
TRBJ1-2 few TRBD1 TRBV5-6 ASSPRTGEHGYT
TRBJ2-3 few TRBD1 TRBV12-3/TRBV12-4 ASSPRTGKATDTQY
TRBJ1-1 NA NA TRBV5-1 ASRTGPISTEAF
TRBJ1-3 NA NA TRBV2 ASRGYSGNTIY
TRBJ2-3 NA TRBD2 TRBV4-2 ASRLSGGTDTQY
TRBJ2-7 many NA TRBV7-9 ASSLNSYEQY
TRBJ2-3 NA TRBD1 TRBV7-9 ASSPPPGQGLSDTQY
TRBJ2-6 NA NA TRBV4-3 ASSPKDTRSRWANVLT
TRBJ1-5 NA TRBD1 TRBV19 ASKRQGDAQPQH
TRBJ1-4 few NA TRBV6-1 ASSEVQVGEKLF
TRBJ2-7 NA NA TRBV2 ASSEIVQSYEQY
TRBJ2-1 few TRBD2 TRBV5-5 ASSRLAGVYNEQF
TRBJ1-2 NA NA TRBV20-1 SARQPTNYGYT